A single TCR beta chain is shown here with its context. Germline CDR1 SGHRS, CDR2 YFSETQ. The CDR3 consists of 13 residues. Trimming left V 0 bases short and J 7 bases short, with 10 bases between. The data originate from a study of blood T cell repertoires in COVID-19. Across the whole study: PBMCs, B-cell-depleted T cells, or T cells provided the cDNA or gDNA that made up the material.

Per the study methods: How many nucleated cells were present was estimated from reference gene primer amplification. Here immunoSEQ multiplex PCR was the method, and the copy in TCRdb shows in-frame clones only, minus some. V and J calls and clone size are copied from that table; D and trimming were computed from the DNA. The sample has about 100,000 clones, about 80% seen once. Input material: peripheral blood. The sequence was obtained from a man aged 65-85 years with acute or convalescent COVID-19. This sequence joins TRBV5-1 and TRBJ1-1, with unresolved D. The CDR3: CASSLGQVGEAFF. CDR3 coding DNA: TGCGCCAGCAGCTTGGGCCAGGTTGGTGAAGCTTTCTTT.